This T cell receptor (beta chain) was retrieved from a study of blood T cell repertoires in COVID-19. The CDR3 has 14 amino acids. The germline CDR1 and CDR2 sequences are MNHNY and SVGAGI (reference sequence). V was clipped by 8 bases and J by 3 bases, with 13 bases between them. Participants spanned ages roughly 18 to 90 years and resided in 20 to 30 US areas. Cohort placement rested on clinical history that participants reported themselves. Measured with immunoSEQ multiplex PCR; TCRdb has only the in-frame clones, and not every one. There are hundreds of thousands of clones in the sample; around 80% occur only once, and 3.5% to 5% lies in the top ten.

The rearrangement links TRBV6-6 to TRBJ1-4, with TRBD1 as a possible D gene (6 bases). This receptor was taken from a man aged 25 to 40 with acute COVID-19. Sequencing was done on a sample of PBMCs or T cells enriched from blood (not recorded which). The CDR3 protein is CASRRGGANEKLFF. The CDR3 DNA follows: TGTGCCAGCCGAAGAGGGGGTGCTAATGAAAAACTGTTTTTT.